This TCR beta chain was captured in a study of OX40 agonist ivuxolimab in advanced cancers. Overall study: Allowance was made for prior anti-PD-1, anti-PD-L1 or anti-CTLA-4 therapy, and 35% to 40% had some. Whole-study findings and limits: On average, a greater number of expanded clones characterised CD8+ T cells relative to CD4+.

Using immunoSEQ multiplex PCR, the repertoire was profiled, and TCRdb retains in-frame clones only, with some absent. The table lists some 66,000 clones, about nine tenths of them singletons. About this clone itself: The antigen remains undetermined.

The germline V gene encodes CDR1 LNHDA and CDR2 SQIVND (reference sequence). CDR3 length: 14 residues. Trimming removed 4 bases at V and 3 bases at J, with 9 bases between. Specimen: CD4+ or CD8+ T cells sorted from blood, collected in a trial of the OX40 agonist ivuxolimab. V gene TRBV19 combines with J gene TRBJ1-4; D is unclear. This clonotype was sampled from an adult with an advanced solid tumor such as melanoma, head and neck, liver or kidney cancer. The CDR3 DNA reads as TGTGCCAGTAGTACGCAGATAGCTAATGAAAAACTGTTTTTT. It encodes CASSTQIANEKLFF. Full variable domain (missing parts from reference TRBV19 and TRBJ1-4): DGGITQSPKYLFRKEGQNVTLSCEQNLNHDAMYWYRQDPGQGLRLIYYSQIVNDFQKGDIAEGYSVSREKKESFPLTVTSAQKNPTAFYLCASSTQIANEKLFFGSGTQLSVL.